These 27 T cell receptor beta chains share one sample of origin, sequenced in a study of tumor-infiltrating lymphocytes in primary liver carcinoma. Reverse transcription of approximately 500 ng total RNA with a constant-region primer produced TCR beta cDNA. Three nested multiplex PCR rounds of slightly modified ARM-PCR generated TCR beta libraries. The opening two PCR rounds, about 11 cycles each, paired TRBV1-TRBV30 forward primers with a C-beta reverse primer. TCRdb passed the multiplex PCR reads through MiXCR, listing each CDR3 protein once. This table has about 99,000 distinct CDR3 sequences, more than 65% appearing once. Co-extraction of RNA and DNA was performed on about 18-30 mg of unsorted bulk tissue. The sample consisted of liver tumor tissue from sampling region 5. The sample's subset: tumor region T5, tumor centre. The receptors come from a woman in her sixties with primary liver carcinoma and hepatitis B virus infection.

Of note for this clonotype: The junction does not match germline at one end; this may be a read error. The chain couples TRBV5-1 to TRBJ2-2; 7 bases agree with TRBD2. The CDR3 sequence is 17 residues long. Germline CDR1 reads SGHRS; CDR2 reads YFSETQ. This CDR3 is CASSSSSSGRNTVELFF. CDR3 bases: TGTGCCAGCAGCTCGTCCTCTAGCGGCCGGAACACCGTGGAGCTGTTTTTT.

This clonotype showed up many times. The genes are TRBV12-5 and TRBJ1-1; D ambiguous. From germline, CDR1 is LGHNT and CDR2 FRNRAP. With 6 bases removed from V and 2 bases from J, the gap between germline ends came to 4 bases. The CDR3 loop spans 11 amino acids. The CDR3 DNA sequence: TGTGCTAGTGGGGGAAACACTGAAGCTTTCTTT. Amino acid sequence: CASGGNTEAFF.

Concerning this clonotype: A much larger clone lies a single base off, so this may be a read error. The chain joins TRBV5-5 to TRBJ1-1; 8 nucleotides match TRBD1. The CDR3 runs to 14 residues. Per germline, CDR1 SGHKS and CDR2 YYEKEE (reference sequence). DNA for the CDR3: TGTGCCAGCAGCTACAGGGGGGAGAACACTGAAGTTTTCTTT. Protein product: CASSYRGENTEVFF.

As to this clonotype: At one end, the junction sequence differs from germline, possibly due to a read error. The chain combines TRBV6-1 with TRBJ2-1; D is unresolved. CDR1 is MNHNS and CDR2 is SASEGT in the germline V gene. CDR3 length: 14 amino acids. The CDR3: CASSRLGSLSEQFF. CDR3 coding DNA: TGTGCAAGCAGTCGCCTAGGTTCGCTAAGTGAGCAGTTCTTC.

A remark on this clonotype: Mismatch with germline at one junction end may stem from a read error. The V gene is TRBV6-5, the J gene TRBJ2-1; 9 nucleotides match TRBD2. From germline, CDR1 is MNHEY and CDR2 SVGAGI. The CDR3 is made up of 14 amino acids. CDR3 DNA sequence: TGTACCAGCAGTACCTATTTAGCGGGAGCCAAGCAGTTCTTC. It specifies CTSSTYLAGAKQFF.

This clonotype was detected a few times. The chain employs TRBV2 and TRBJ2-1; a possible D gene is TRBD1 (5 bases). The CDR3 spans 15 residues. Germline assignment: CDR1 SNHLY and CDR2 FYNNEI. The germline V and J ends were trimmed by 1 base and 0 bases, with 7 bases remaining between them. CDR3 in amino acids: CASSEGTPSYNEQFF. CDR3 nucleotide sequence: TGTGCCAGCAGTGAAGGGACACCCTCCTACAATGAGCAGTTCTTC.

The CDR3 nucleotides read TGTGCCAGCAGTCCGCGTTGGACAGGGGGCGGACGAAACAACAATCAGCCCCAGCATTTT. Translated, it gives CASSPRWTGGGRNNNQPQHF. The chain carries TRBV6-5 and TRBJ1-5, with TRBD1 matching 11 bases. CDR1 and CDR2 from the germline V gene are MNHEY and SVGAGI. This CDR3 has 20 amino acids. With 5 bases clipped from V and 3 bases from J, the junction kept 18 bases outside the gene matches.

As regards this clonotype: The conserved closing phenylalanine or tryptophan is absent in this CDR3, likely reflecting a read error. It is unclear where the CDR3 begins or ends on the DNA, so no DNA is shown, and the CDR3 is as TCRdb lists it. The genes are TRBV11-1 and TRBJ1-6. Germline-derived CDR1 and CDR2 are SGHAT and FQDESV (reference sequence). Including both end residues, the CDR3 is 13 amino acids long. The CDR3 region is CASSRLRNSPLHS.

For this clonotype: A much larger clone lies a single base off, so this may be a read error. The genes are TRBV7-8 and TRBJ2-7; 7 bases fit TRBD1. The CDR3 sequence is 13 residues long. Germline V gene data show CDR1 as SGHVS and CDR2 as FQNEAQ. CDR3 DNA sequence: TGTGCCAACAGCCCAGGGGGTGGCTTGGAGCAGTACTTC. Protein sequence: CANSPGGGLEQYF.

Details on this clonotype: This sequence may be a read error, since a much larger clone differs from it by one base. This chain uses TRBV7-9 with TRBJ1-4, with TRBD1 matching 8 bases. The CDR3 covers 15 residues. CDR1 SEHNR and CDR2 FQNEAQ come from the germline V gene (reference sequence). V trimming: 5 bases; J trimming: 6 bases; junction bases outside the gene matches: 8. This CDR3 reads CASSVQGAQYEKLFF. The CDR3 DNA reads TGTGCCAGCAGCGTGCAGGGGGCGCAGTATGAAAAACTGTTTTTT.

This clonotype has just one count. CDR3 nucleotides: TGTGCCAGGGACAAGAGACTACTAGATACGCAGTATTTT. Encoded protein: CARDKRLLDTQYF. The V and J genes are TRBV11-2 and TRBJ2-3; D is tentatively TRBD1 or TRBD2 (5 bases each). The CDR3 contains 13 residues. The V gene lost 9 bases and the J gene lost 5 bases, with 15 bases spanning the gap. Germline V gene data show CDR1 as SGHAT and CDR2 as FQNNGV.

On this clonotype itself: A read error is possible here, since a much larger clone lies one base away. V gene TRBV28 combines with J gene TRBJ2-1; D gene ambiguous. Trimming removed 7 bases from V and 8 bases from J, with 15 bases in between. CDR3 size: 13 residues. Germline values: CDR1 MDHEN, CDR2 SYDVKM. The CDR3 sequence: CASTQRTWHEQFF. The CDR3 region has the DNA TGTGCCAGCACCCAGAGGACGTGGCATGAGCAGTTCTTC.

This clonotype was seen many times. V gene TRBV6-5 combines with J gene TRBJ2-7, with 11 positions matching TRBD2. The CDR3 extends over 16 amino acids. Trimming took 5 bases from V and 5 from J; bases not matched to a gene: 11. The germline V gene has CDR1 MNHEY and CDR2 SVGAGI. In DNA, the CDR3 is TGTGCCAGCAGTCAGCCCCGGGCTAGCGGGAGGAACGAGCAGTACTTC. It specifies CASSQPRASGRNEQYF.

This clonotype has ten or more counts. The chain joins TRBV7-9 to TRBJ2-5; tentatively, D is TRBD1 (5 bases). The germline V and J ends were trimmed by 4 bases and 5 bases, with 5 bases remaining between them. The germline CDR1 and CDR2 sequences are SEHNR and FQNEAQ (reference sequence). The CDR3 contains 11 residues. In DNA form, the CDR3 reads TGTGCCAGCAGCTCAGGGGAGACCCAGTACTTC. It specifies CASSSGETQYF.

Regarding this clonotype: This sequence may be a read error, since a much larger clone differs from it by one base. The chain combines TRBV28 with TRBJ2-5; TRBD2 matches at 13 bases. The CDR3 sequence is 17 residues long. Germline V gives CDR1 MDHEN, CDR2 SYDVKM. CDR3 protein: CANSPWTSGRKSETQYF. The CDR3 DNA is TGTGCCAACAGTCCCTGGACTAGCGGGAGAAAATCGGAGACCCAGTACTTC.

Details on this clonotype: One junction end does not reproduce the germline sequence, and a read error may be involved. V usage is TRBV10-1 and J usage is TRBJ2-5; D possibly corresponds to TRBD2 (5 bases). Germline loops: CDR1 WNHNN, CDR2 SYGVQD (reference sequence). The CDR3 runs to 14 residues. CDR3 sequence (DNA): TGCACCAGCAGTGACGGTGGGAGTGGGGAGACCCAGTACTTC. It codes for CTSSDGGSGETQYF.

As for this clonotype: The junction departs from the called germline gene at one end, perhaps through a read error. V gene TRBV29-1 combines with J gene TRBJ2-1; D is perhaps TRBD1 (5 bases). CDR1 and CDR2 from the germline V gene are SQVTM and ANQGSEA. This CDR3 is built from 13 residues. The CDR3 DNA is TGCAGCGTCGAACAGGAGTACGTGGGTGAGCAATTCTTC. Amino acid sequence: CSVEQEYVGEQFF.

As to this clonotype: One junction end disagrees with the germline gene, perhaps due to a read error. The rearrangement joins TRBV11-2 to TRBJ2-3; 12 bases match TRBD2. The CDR3 is 15 residues long. The germline gives CDR1 SGHAT, CDR2 FQNNGV. The CDR3 DNA is TGTGCCAGCAGCTCCGGACTAGCGGGACCAGATACGCAGCGTTTT. Translating gives CASSSGLAGPDTQRF.

As for this clonotype: A junction boundary mismatches the germline segment, possibly from a read error. J is TRBJ2-3 and V is TRBV7-8; 8 bases align to TRBD2. CDR1 and CDR2 from the germline V gene are SGHVS and FQNEAQ. This CDR3 comprises 16 residues. The CDR3 nucleotides read TGTGTCAGCAGCTTAGCGGGGACGGGATCCACAGATACGCAGTATTTT. It specifies CVSSLAGTGSTDTQYF.

By sample share, this clonotype is medium-sized. V and J are TRBV4-1 and TRBJ1-1; the D is unclear. The length of the CDR3 is 16 residues. In germline, CDR1 is MGHRA, CDR2 YSYEKL. V was cut by 0 bases and J by 0 bases, with 11 bases left in between. CDR3 protein: CASSQDRRPLNTEAFF. For the CDR3, the DNA is TGCGCCAGCAGCCAAGATCGCAGGCCCCTGAACACTGAAGCTTTCTTT.

On this clonotype: An end of the junction does not agree with germline; a read error may underlie this. The chain carries TRBV10-3 and TRBJ2-7; D is undetermined. The germline V gene has CDR1 ENHRY and CDR2 SYGVKD. The length of the CDR3 is 12 residues. The CDR3 DNA follows: TGTGCCGTTGCGTCCCTTAGCTACGAGCAGCACTTC. Translation: CAVASLSYEQHF.

On this clonotype: Mismatch with germline at one junction end may stem from a read error. V is TRBV4-2 and J is TRBJ2-1; the D gene is possibly TRBD1 (6 bases). This CDR3 has 16 residues. CDR1 and CDR2 from the germline V gene are LGHNA and YNFKEQ. The chain's CDR3 is CASSQCGQSSYNEQSF. CDR3 DNA: TGTGCCAGCAGCCAATGCGGACAGAGCTCCTACAATGAGCAGTCCTTC.

As concerns this clonotype: One end of the junction fails to match germline, which may point to a read error. The CDR3 bases are TGCGCCAGCAGCACCCGGGACACTCGCATTGAAGCTTTCTTT. This encodes CASSTRDTRIEAFF. The chain recombines TRBV9 with TRBJ1-1; D is perhaps TRBD1 (6 bases). The germline CDR1 and CDR2 sequences are SGDLS and YYNGEE. The CDR3 is made up of 14 amino acids.

Comment on this clonotype: The conserved final phenylalanine or tryptophan is absent from the CDR3, which likely points to a read error. The CDR3 here is CASSPLGRRDYTI. DNA for the CDR3: TGCGCCAGCAGCCCTTTGGGCCGGCGTGACTACACCATC. This chain connects TRBV4-1 to TRBJ1-2, with D hard to call. Germline CDR1 and CDR2: MGHRA and YSYEKL. Trimming shortened V by 4 bases and J by 10 bases, and 16 bases separated the two germline ends. CDR3 length equals 13 residues.

This clonotype was detected once. A read error is likely, as this CDR3 ends without the conserved phenylalanine or tryptophan. This rearrangement joins TRBV11-2 to TRBJ1-2; D perhaps matches TRBD1 (5 bases). The CDR3 consists of 17 residues. CDR1 SGHAT and CDR2 FQNNGV come from the germline V gene. The DNA of the CDR3 is TGTGCCAGCAGCTTAGATCCGATCAGGGCACTGCGCTATCGCTACACCTCC. Translating it yields CASSLDPIRALRYRYTS.

This clonotype has a count of ten or more. A much larger clone sits a single nucleotide away, making a read error possible. J is TRBJ1-1 and V is TRBV29-1, with no clear D. The CDR3 runs to 10 residues. Germline loops: CDR1 SQVTM, CDR2 ANQGSEA. CDR3 loop: CSVEEVEASF. The CDR3 DNA is TGCAGCGTTGAGGAGGTTGAAGCTTCCTTT.

With regard to this clonotype: This clone may be a read error of a much larger clone one base away. The rearrangement links TRBV28 to TRBJ2-5; D is perhaps TRBD2 (6 bases). There are 14 residues in the CDR3. CDR1 MDHEN and CDR2 SYDVKM come from the germline V gene. Here the CDR3 reads CVSRRDPGPETQYF. The CDR3 nucleotides read TGTGTCAGCAGGAGGGACCCTGGACCAGAGACCCAGTACTTC.